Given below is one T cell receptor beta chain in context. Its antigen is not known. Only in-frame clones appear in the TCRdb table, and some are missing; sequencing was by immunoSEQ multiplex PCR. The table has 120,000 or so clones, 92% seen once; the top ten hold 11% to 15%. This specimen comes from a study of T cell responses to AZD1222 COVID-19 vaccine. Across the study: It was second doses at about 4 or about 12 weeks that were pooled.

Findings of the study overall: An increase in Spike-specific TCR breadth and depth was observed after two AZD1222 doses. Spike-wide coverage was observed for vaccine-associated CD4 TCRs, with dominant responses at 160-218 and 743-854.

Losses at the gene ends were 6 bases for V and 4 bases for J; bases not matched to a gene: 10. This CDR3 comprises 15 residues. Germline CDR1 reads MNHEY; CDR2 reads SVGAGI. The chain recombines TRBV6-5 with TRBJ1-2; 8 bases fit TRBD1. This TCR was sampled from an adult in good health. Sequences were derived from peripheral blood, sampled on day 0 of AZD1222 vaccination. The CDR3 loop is CASRIKDRDAYGYTF. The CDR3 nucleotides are TGTGCCAGCAGAATTAAGGACAGGGATGCCTATGGCTACACCTTC.